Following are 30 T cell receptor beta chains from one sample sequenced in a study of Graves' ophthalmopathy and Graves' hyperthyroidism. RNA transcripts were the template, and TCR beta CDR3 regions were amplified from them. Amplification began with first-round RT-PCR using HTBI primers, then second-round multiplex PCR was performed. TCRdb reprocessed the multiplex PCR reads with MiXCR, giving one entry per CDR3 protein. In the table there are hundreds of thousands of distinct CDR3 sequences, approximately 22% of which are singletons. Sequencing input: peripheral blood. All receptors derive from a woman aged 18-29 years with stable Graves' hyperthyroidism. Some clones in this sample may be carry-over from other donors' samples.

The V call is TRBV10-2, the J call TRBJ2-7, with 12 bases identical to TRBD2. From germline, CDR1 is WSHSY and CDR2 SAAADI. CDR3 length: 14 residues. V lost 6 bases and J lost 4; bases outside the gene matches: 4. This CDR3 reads CASRGTSGPYEQYF. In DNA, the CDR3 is TGCGCCAGCAGGGGGACTAGCGGGCCGTACGAGCAGTACTTC.

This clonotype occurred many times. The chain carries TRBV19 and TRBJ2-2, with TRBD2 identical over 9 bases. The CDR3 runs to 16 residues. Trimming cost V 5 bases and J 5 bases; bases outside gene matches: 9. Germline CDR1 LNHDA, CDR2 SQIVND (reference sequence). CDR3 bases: TGTGCCAGTAGTCTTACCCCAGGACTAGCGACCGGGGAGCTGTTTTTT. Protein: CASSLTPGLATGELFF.

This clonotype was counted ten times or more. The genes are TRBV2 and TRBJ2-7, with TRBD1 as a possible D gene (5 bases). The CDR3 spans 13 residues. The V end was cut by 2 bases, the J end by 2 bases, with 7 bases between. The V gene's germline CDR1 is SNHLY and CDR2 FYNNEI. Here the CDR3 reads CASSERGTYEQYF. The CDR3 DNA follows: TGTGCCAGCAGTGAAAGGGGTACCTACGAGCAGTACTTC. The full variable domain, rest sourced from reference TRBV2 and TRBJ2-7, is EPEVTQTPSHQVTQMGQEVILRCVPISNHLYFYWYRQILGQKVEFLVSFYNNEISEKSEIFDDQFSVERPDGSNFTLKIRSTKLEDSAMYFCASSERGTYEQYFGPGTRLTVT.

CDR3 sequence: CASSTQGANVLTF. The CDR3 bases are TGTGCCAGCAGCACTCAGGGGGCCAACGTCCTGACTTTC. The chain combines TRBV3-1 with TRBJ2-6; D uncertain. V was cut by 5 bases and J by 4 bases, with 6 bases left in between. Per the germline V gene, CDR1 is LGHDT and CDR2 is YNNKEL (reference sequence). The length of the CDR3 is 13 residues. Full variable domain (rest looked up from reference TRBV3-1 and TRBJ2-6): DTAVSQTPKYLVTQMGNDKSIKCEQNLGHDTMYWYKQDSKKFLKIMFSYNNKELIINETVPNRFSPKSPDKAHLNLHINSLELGDSAVYFCASSTQGANVLTFGAGSRLTVL.

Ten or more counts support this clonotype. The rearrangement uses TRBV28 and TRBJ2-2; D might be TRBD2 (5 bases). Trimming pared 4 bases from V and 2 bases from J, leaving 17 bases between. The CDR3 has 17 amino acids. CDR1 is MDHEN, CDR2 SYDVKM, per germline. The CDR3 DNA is TGTGCCAGCAGTTCGTCCCGGGGAACGGTAAACACCGGGGAGCTGTTTTTT. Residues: CASSSSRGTVNTGELFF.

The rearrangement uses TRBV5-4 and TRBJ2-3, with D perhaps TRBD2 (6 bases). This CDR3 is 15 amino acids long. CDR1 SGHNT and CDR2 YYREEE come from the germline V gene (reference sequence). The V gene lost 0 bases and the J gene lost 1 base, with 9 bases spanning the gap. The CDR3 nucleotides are TGTGCCAGCAGCTTGGCCGGGAGAGGCACAGATACGCAGTATTTT. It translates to CASSLAGRGTDTQYF.

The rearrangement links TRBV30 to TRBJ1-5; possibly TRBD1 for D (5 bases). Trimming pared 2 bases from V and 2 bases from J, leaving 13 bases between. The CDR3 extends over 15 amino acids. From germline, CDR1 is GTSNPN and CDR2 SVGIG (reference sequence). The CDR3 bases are TGTGCCTGGAGTCAGGGAGCTTTGGGCAATCAGCCCCAGCATTTT. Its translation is CAWSQGALGNQPQHF. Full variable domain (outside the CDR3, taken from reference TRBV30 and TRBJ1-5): SQTIHQWPATLVQPVGSPLSLECTVEGTSNPNLYWYRQAAGRGLQLLFYSVGIGQISSEVPQNLSASRPQDRQFILSSKKLLLSDSGFYLCAWSQGALGNQPQHFGDGTRLSIL.

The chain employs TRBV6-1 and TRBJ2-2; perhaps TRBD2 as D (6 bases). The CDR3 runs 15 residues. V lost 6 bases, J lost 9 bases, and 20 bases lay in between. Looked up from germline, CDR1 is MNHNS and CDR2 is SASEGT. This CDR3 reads CASSPRDSPWRELFF. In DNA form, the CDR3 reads TGTGCCAGCAGCCCCCGGGACTCGCCATGGAGGGAGCTGTTTTTT.

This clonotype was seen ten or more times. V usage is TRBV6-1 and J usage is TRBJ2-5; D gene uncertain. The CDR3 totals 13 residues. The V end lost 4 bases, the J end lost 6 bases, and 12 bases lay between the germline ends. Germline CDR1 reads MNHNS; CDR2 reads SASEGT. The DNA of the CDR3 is TGTGCCAGCAGTGGGGTTGGTTTGCAGACCCAGTACTTC. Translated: CASSGVGLQTQYF.

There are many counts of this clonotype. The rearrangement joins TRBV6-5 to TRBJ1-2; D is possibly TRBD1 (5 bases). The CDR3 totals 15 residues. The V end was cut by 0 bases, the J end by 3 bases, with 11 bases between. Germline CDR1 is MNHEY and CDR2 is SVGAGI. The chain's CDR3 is CASSYSATADYGYTF. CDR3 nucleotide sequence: TGTGCCAGCAGTTACTCGGCGACAGCCGACTATGGCTACACCTTC.

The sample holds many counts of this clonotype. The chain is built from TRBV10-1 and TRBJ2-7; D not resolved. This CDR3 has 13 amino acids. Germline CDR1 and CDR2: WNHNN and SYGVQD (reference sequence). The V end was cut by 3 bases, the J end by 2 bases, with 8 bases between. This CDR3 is CASSDRVTYEQYF. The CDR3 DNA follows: TGCGCCAGCAGTGACCGGGTCACCTACGAGCAGTACTTC.

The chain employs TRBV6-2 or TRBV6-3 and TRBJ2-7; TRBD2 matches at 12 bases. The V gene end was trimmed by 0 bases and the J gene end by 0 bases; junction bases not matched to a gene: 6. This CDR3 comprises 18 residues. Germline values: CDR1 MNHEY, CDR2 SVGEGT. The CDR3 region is CASSYSSSGGDNSYEQYF. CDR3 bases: TGTGCCAGCAGTTACTCGTCTAGCGGGGGGGACAACTCCTACGAGCAGTACTTC.

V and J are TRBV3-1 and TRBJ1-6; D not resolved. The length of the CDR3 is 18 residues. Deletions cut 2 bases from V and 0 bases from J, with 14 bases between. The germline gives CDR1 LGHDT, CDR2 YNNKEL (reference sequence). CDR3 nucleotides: TGTGCCAGCAGCCAACCCCGGCCGGATGTCTCCTATAATTCACCCCTCCACTTT. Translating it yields CASSQPRPDVSYNSPLHF. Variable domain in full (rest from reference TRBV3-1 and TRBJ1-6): DTAVSQTPKYLVTQMGNDKSIKCEQNLGHDTMYWYKQDSKKFLKIMFSYNNKELIINETVPNRFSPKSPDKAHLNLHINSLELGDSAVYFCASSQPRPDVSYNSPLHFGNGTRLTVT.

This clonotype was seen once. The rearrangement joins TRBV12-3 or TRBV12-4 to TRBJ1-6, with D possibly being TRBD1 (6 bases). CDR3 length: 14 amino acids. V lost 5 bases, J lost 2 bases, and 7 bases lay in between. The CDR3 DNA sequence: TGTGCCAGCAGTCACAGGGCCTATAATTCACCCCTCCACTTT. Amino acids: CASSHRAYNSPLHF.

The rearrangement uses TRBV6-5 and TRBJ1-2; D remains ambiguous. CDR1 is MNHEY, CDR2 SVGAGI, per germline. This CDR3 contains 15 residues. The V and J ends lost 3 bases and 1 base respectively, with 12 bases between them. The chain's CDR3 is CASSYRRPFNYGYTF. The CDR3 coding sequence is TGTGCCAGCAGTTATCGCAGACCTTTTAACTATGGCTACACCTTC.

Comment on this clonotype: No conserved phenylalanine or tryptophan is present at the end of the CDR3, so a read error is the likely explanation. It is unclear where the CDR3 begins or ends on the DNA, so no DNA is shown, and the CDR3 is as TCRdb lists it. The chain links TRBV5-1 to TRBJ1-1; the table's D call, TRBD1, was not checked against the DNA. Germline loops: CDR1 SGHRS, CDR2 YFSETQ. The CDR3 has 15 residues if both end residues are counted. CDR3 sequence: CASSLVAGSSSEACY.

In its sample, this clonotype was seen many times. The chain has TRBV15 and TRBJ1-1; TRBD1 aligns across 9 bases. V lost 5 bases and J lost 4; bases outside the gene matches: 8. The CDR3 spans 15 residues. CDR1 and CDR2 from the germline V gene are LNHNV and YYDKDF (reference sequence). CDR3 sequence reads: CATSPTGGGGTEAFF. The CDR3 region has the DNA TGTGCCACCAGCCCCACAGGGGGCGGCGGCACTGAAGCTTTCTTT. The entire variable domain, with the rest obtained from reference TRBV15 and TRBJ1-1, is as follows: DAMVIQNPRYQVTQFGKPVTLSCSQTLNHNVMYWYQQKSSQAPKLLFHYYDKDFNNEADTPDNFQSRRPNTSFCFLDIRSPGLGDTAMYLCATSPTGGGGTEAFFGQGTRLTVV.

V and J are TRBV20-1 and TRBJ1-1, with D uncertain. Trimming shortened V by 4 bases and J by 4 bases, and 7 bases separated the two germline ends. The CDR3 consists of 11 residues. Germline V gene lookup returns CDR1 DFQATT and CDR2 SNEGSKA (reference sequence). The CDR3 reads CSAKQFTEAFF. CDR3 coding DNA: TGCAGTGCTAAACAGTTCACTGAAGCTTTCTTT.

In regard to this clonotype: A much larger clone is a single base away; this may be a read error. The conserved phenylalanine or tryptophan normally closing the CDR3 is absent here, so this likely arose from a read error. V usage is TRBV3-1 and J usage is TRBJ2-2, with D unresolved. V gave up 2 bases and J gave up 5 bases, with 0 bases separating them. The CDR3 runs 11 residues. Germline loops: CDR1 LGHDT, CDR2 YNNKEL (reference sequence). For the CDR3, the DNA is TGTGCCAGCAGCCAAACCGGGGAGCTGTTTTTG. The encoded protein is CASSQTGELFL.

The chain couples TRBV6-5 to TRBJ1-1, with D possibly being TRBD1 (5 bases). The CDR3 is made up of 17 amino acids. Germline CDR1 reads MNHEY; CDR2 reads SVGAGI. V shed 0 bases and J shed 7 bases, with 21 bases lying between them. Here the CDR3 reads CASSYSGVGRGIGEAFF. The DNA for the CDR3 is TGTGCCAGCAGTTACTCAGGGGTCGGGCGAGGGATTGGTGAAGCTTTCTTT.

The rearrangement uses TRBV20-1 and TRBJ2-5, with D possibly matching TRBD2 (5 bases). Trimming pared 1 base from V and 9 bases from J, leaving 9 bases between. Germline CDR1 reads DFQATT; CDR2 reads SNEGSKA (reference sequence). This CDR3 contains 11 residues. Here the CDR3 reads CSARGRAAQYF. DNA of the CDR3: TGCAGTGCTAGAGGGCGGGCGGCCCAGTACTTC.

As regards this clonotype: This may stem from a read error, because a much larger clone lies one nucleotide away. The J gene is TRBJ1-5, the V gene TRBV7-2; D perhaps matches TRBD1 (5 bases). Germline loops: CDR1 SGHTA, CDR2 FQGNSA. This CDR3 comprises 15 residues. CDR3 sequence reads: CASKFSRDSSQPQHF. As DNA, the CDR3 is TGTGCCAGCAAGTTCTCCAGGGATAGCAGTCAGCCCCAGCATTTT.

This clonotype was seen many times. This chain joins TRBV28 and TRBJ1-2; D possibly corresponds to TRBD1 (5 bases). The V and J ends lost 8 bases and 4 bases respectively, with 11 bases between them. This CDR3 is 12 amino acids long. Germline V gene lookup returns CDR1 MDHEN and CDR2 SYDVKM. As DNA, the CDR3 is TGTGCCAGCCCCCCGACAGTCTATGGCTACACCTTC. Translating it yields CASPPTVYGYTF.

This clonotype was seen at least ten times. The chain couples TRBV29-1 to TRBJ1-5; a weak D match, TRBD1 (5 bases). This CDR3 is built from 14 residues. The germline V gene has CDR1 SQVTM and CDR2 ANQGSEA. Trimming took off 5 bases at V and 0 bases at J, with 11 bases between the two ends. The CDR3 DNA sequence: TGCAGCGTTAAAGGGACCAATAGCAATCAGCCCCAGCATTTT. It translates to CSVKGTNSNQPQHF.

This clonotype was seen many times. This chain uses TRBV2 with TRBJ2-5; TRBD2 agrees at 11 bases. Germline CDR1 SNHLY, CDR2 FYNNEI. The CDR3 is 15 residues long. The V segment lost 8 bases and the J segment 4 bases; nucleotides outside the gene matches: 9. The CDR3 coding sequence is TGTGCCAGCGAGATAGCGGGGGGGCCCCCAGAGACCCAGTACTTC. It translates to CASEIAGGPPETQYF. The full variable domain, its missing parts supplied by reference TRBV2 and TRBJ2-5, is EPEVTQTPSHQVTQMGQEVILRCVPISNHLYFYWYRQILGQKVEFLVSFYNNEISEKSEIFDDQFSVERPDGSNFTLKIRSTKLEDSAMYFCASEIAGGPPETQYFGPGTRLLVL.

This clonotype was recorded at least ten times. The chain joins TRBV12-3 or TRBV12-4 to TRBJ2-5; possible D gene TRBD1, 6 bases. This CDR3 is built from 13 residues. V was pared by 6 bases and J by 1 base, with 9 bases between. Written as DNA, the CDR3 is TGTGCCAGCAGCCGAGGGGGCCAAGAGACCCAGTACTTC. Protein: CASSRGGQETQYF.

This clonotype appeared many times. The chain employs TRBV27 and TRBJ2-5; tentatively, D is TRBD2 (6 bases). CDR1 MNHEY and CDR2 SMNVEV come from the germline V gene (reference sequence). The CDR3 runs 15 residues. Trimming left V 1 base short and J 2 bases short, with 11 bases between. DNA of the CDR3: TGTGCCAGCAGTTTATGGGCGGGGAGTCAAGAGACCCAGTACTTC. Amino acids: CASSLWAGSQETQYF.

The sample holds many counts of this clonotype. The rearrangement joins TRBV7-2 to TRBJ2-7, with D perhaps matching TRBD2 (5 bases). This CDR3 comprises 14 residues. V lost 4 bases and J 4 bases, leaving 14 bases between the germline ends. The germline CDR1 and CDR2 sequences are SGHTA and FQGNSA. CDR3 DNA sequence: TGTGCCAGCAGCTCCCAGGACGGGAATTACGAGCAGTACTTC. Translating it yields CASSSQDGNYEQYF.

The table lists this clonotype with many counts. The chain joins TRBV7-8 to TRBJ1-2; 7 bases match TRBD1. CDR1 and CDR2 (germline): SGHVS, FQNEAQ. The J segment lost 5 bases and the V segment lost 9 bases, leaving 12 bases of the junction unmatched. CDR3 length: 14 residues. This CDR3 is CASSVQGNGYGYTF. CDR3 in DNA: TGTGCCAGTTCAGTACAGGGGAATGGGTATGGCTACACCTTC.

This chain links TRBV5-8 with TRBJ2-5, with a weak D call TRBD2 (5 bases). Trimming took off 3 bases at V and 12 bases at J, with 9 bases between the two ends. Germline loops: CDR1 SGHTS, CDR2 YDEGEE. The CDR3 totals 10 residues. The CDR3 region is CASSSMGEYF. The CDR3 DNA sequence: TGTGCCAGCAGCTCAATGGGAGAGTACTTC.